The 26 T cell receptor beta chains below come from one sample, sequenced in a study of blood T cell repertoires in COVID-19. The protocol was immunoSEQ multiplex PCR, while the TCRdb copy is restricted to in-frame clones and leaves out a portion. This sample yields 48,000 or so clones, of which 80% to 90% are seen a single time; 2.6% belongs to the top ten. Sequences were obtained from peripheral blood. These receptor sequences come from an elderly woman with COVID-19, enrolled during active disease.

The gene calls are TRBV5-8 and TRBJ1-6; 7 bases align to TRBD1. The CDR3 length is 15 residues. Germline loops: CDR1 SGHTS, CDR2 YDEGEE. J lost 8 bases, V lost 2 bases, and 7 bases had no gene match. The DNA of the CDR3 is TGTGCCAGCAGCTTTAAGTCGCAGGGGGATTCACCCCTCCACTTT. Its translation: CASSFKSQGDSPLHF.

This rearrangement joins TRBV11-2 to TRBJ1-2; D is perhaps TRBD1 (5 bases). CDR3 size: 17 residues. V gave up 1 base and J gave up 7 bases, with 22 bases separating them. The germline CDR1 and CDR2 sequences are SGHAT and FQNNGV. Here the CDR3 reads CASSLVGGGRRGVGYTF. Written as DNA, the CDR3 is TGTGCCAGCAGCTTAGTTGGCGGGGGACGGCGGGGGGTTGGCTACACCTTC.

This chain joins TRBV12-2 and TRBJ2-5; the tabulated D call, TRBD2, remains unverified against the DNA. TRBV12-2 has pseudogene status. This CDR3 comprises 16 residues. CDR3 sequence: CASRLALPRRQETQYF. Written as DNA, the CDR3 is TGTGCAAGTCGCTTAGCACTTCCACGGCGGCAAGAGACCCAGTACTTC.

The J gene is TRBJ1-1, the V gene TRBV29-1; D is uncertain. Germline CDR1 SQVTM, CDR2 ANQGSEA. The CDR3 has 12 amino acids. V dropped 8 bases and J dropped 5 bases, with 15 bases sitting between them. The CDR3 protein is CSSKREQTEAFF. The CDR3 DNA follows: TGCAGCTCGAAGAGGGAGCAGACTGAAGCTTTCTTT.

With respect to this clone: A junction end diverges from the germline sequence, so it may reflect a read error. The genes are TRBV7-2 and TRBJ2-1, with 8 positions matching TRBD2. This CDR3 is built from 15 residues. Germline V CDR1 and CDR2: SGHTA, FQGNSA. The CDR3 sequence is CASSPTRTPGGEQLF. The CDR3 DNA sequence: TGTGCCAGCAGCCCAACCCGGACCCCCGGGGGGGAGCAGCTCTTC.

This clone has a handful of counts. The chain combines TRBV27 with TRBJ2-2, with a tentative D call TRBD1 (5 bases). The CDR3 length is 14 residues. Trimming removed 6 bases at V and 5 bases at J, with 13 bases between. The germline CDR1 and CDR2 sequences are MNHEY and SMNVEV (reference sequence). The CDR3 protein is CASRNRGETGELFF. The CDR3 coding sequence is TGTGCCAGCAGGAATAGGGGTGAAACCGGGGAGCTGTTTTTT.

This chain joins TRBV10-1 and TRBJ2-5; 10 bases agree with TRBD2. The CDR3 length is 16 residues. The V gene end was trimmed by 2 bases and the J gene end by 5 bases; junction bases not matched to a gene: 8. Germline CDR1 WNHNN, CDR2 SYGVQD (reference sequence). CDR3 region: CASSEGSSGGWETQYF. The CDR3 nucleotides read TGCGCCAGCAGTGAGGGGTCTAGCGGGGGCTGGGAGACCCAGTACTTC.

The chain has TRBV7-8 and TRBJ2-5; the match to TRBD1 covers 7 bases. The V gene end was trimmed by 1 base and the J gene end by 2 bases; junction bases not matched to a gene: 7. CDR1 and CDR2 from the germline V gene are SGHVS and FQNEAQ. CDR3 length: 16 amino acids. The CDR3 sequence is CASSLVRGQYQETQYF. The CDR3 DNA follows: TGTGCCAGCAGCTTAGTTAGGGGACAGTATCAAGAGACCCAGTACTTC.

V gene TRBV6-1 combines with J gene TRBJ1-1; D unclear. V lost 4 bases, J lost 2 bases, and 17 bases lay in between. This CDR3 is 16 amino acids long. Looked up from germline, CDR1 is MNHNS and CDR2 is SASEGT. The CDR3 spells CASSVLLFRHNTEAFF. CDR3 DNA: TGTGCCAGCAGTGTCCTCTTATTCAGACACAACACTGAAGCTTTCTTT.

This clone was seen a single time. In nucleotides, the CDR3 is TGTGCCAGCAGTTACACAGGGGGCAGAGCCAAAAACATTCAGTACTTC. Amino acid sequence: CASSYTGGRAKNIQYF. The chain recombines TRBV6-2 or TRBV6-3 with TRBJ2-4; 9 positions match TRBD1. Trimming at V came to 2 bases and at J to 0 bases, leaving 2 bases not matched to a gene. The CDR3 contains 16 residues. CDR1 MNHEY and CDR2 SVGEGT come from the germline V gene.

The V call is TRBV3-1 (or the pseudogene TRBV3-2), the J call TRBJ2-1; D perhaps matches TRBD2 (7 bases). The CDR3 is 13 amino acids. CDR1 is LGHDT and CDR2 is YNNKEL in the germline V gene (reference sequence). The V end lost 4 bases, the J end lost 15 bases, and 19 bases lay between the germline ends. In DNA form, the CDR3 reads TGTGCCAGCAGCCCGCGGTGGGCGGGGGCAGTGTTCTTC. It codes for CASSPRWAGAVFF.

The V gene is TRBV3-1 (or the pseudogene TRBV3-2), the J gene TRBJ1-2; 8 positions agree with TRBD1. J gave up 4 bases and V 2 bases, and 3 bases lay outside the gene matches. Germline V gene lookup returns CDR1 LGHDT and CDR2 YNNKEL (reference sequence). CDR3 length equals 14 residues. The DNA of the CDR3 is TGTGCCAGCAGCCAATTTGGACAGGGCTATGGCTACACCTTC. Protein: CASSQFGQGYGYTF.

The CDR3 coding sequence is TGTGCCAGCAGTTCCTTGCTCCTAGGGCAGTTCTTC. Translation gives CASSSLLLGQFF. The chain joins TRBV6-5 to TRBJ2-1; no definite D call. Germline lookup yields CDR1 MNHEY and CDR2 SVGAGI. Deletions cut 4 bases from V and 12 bases from J, with 13 bases between. CDR3 length equals 12 residues.

The V gene is TRBV2, the J gene TRBJ1-2; D ambiguous. CDR3 size: 14 residues. Trimming pared 4 bases from V and 0 bases from J, leaving 9 bases between. The germline gives CDR1 SNHLY, CDR2 FYNNEI. The CDR3 sequence: CASSVGVANYGYTF. In nucleotides, the CDR3 is TGTGCCAGCAGTGTAGGAGTTGCTAACTATGGCTACACCTTC.

This clone was observed once. The chain is built from TRBV5-5 and TRBJ2-3, with 8 bases that match TRBD1. CDR1 SGHKS and CDR2 YYEKEE come from the germline V gene (reference sequence). This CDR3 spans 17 amino acids. With 4 bases clipped from V and 4 bases from J, the junction kept 14 bases outside the gene matches. This chain's CDR3 is CASSGKHRTGKADTQYF. CDR3 coding DNA: TGTGCCAGCAGCGGAAAGCATCGGACAGGGAAAGCAGATACGCAGTATTTT.

The rearrangement links TRBV18 to TRBJ2-5; unclear D gene. CDR1 and CDR2 (germline): KGHSH, LQKENI. V lost 3 bases to trimming and J lost 3 bases, with 17 bases between them. The CDR3 is made up of 16 amino acids. CDR3 residues: CASSPSPGIREETQYF. The CDR3 DNA reads as TGTGCCAGCTCACCTTCCCCAGGAATTCGAGAAGAGACCCAGTACTTC.

This chain joins TRBV6-6 and TRBJ1-5; D remains unclear. The CDR3 totals 14 residues. Germline V gives CDR1 MNHNY, CDR2 SVGAGI (reference sequence). V was cut by 7 bases and J by 0 bases, with 10 bases left in between. CDR3 residues: CASNSGVSNQPQHF. In DNA form, the CDR3 reads TGTGCCAGCAATTCCGGGGTTAGCAATCAGCCCCAGCATTTT.

This clone has a single count. The rearrangement uses TRBV6-5 and TRBJ2-4; D is unresolved. Germline V gene lookup returns CDR1 MNHEY and CDR2 SVGAGI. V was pared by 0 bases and J by 5 bases, with 8 bases between. The CDR3 length is 14 residues. The CDR3 sequence: CASSYSNSQNIQYF. CDR3 DNA: TGTGCCAGCAGTTACTCGAACAGCCAAAACATTCAGTACTTC.

This sequence joins TRBV7-3 and TRBJ2-1; D is possibly TRBD2 (6 bases). The CDR3 is made up of 17 amino acids. Trimming cost V 0 bases and J 6 bases, with 18 bases left between them. Germline V gives CDR1 SGHTA, CDR2 FQGTGA. The CDR3 is CASSLTSGGAGGNEQFF. In DNA form, the CDR3 reads TGTGCCAGCAGCTTAACGTCCGGAGGGGCCGGGGGCAATGAGCAGTTCTTC.

This chain joins TRBV10-3 and TRBJ1-5, with D uncertain. The length of the CDR3 is 14 residues. Deletions cut 2 bases from V and 5 bases from J, with 10 bases between. Germline assignment: CDR1 ENHRY and CDR2 SYGVKD. CDR3: CAISERADYQPQHF. The CDR3 DNA sequence: TGTGCCATCAGTGAGCGCGCAGACTATCAGCCCCAGCATTTT.

This clone was observed a single time. This chain connects TRBV6-1 to TRBJ2-7, with 7 bases fitting TRBD1. CDR1 and CDR2 (germline): MNHNS, SASEGT. J was trimmed by 3 bases and V by 1 base; bases with no gene match: 3. The CDR3 covers 14 residues. In DNA, the CDR3 is TGTGCCAGCAGTGAAGAGGCAGGGGGCTACGAGCAGTACTTC. Translation: CASSEEAGGYEQYF.

The CDR3 DNA sequence: TGTGCCATCAGTGAGCCGAAAGGCGGCACCACAGATACGCAGTATTTT. Its protein is CAISEPKGGTTDTQYF. J is TRBJ2-3 and V is TRBV10-3; D remains unclear. The V gene's germline CDR1 is ENHRY and CDR2 SYGVKD. This CDR3 has 16 residues. V was trimmed by 2 bases and J by 2 bases, leaving 14 bases between them.

J is TRBJ2-5 and V is TRBV7-2, with D possibly matching TRBD2 (6 bases). This CDR3 region has 14 residues. Germline V gene sequence: CDR1 SGHTA, CDR2 FQGNSA. V was pared by 1 base and J by 4 bases, with 10 bases between. The CDR3 coding sequence is TGTGCCAGCAGCTTAGAACGGCGGGGAGAGACCCAGTACTTC. It translates to CASSLERRGETQYF.

This clone was seen only a few times. J is TRBJ1-1 and V is TRBV3-1 (or the pseudogene TRBV3-2), with D perhaps matching TRBD1 (6 bases). Trimming took off 7 bases at V and 0 bases at J, with 12 bases between the two ends. The CDR3 sequence is 14 residues long. CDR1 is LGHDT and CDR2 is YNNKEL in the germline V gene (reference sequence). CDR3 sequence: CASTTGIMNTEAFF. The CDR3 DNA reads as TGTGCCAGCACCACAGGGATAATGAACACTGAAGCTTTCTTT.

The J gene is TRBJ2-3, the V gene TRBV4-2; 11 bases fit TRBD2. This CDR3 has 16 residues. Trimming removed 5 bases from V and 2 bases from J; junction bases left unmatched: 6. The germline gives CDR1 LGHNA, CDR2 YNFKEQ. The CDR3 reads CASSARLAGNTDTQYF. CDR3 coding DNA: TGTGCCAGCAGCGCCCGACTAGCGGGAAACACAGATACGCAGTATTTT.

Written as DNA, the CDR3 is TGCAGCGTTGAGTTAGCGGCCGAGATGGATACGCAGTATTTT. It is translated as CSVELAAEMDTQYF. The J gene is TRBJ2-3, the V gene TRBV29-1; a possible D gene is TRBD2 (6 bases). The CDR3 spans 14 residues. V was pared by 3 bases and J by 6 bases, with 16 bases between. Germline V CDR1 and CDR2: SQVTM, ANQGSEA.